Listed below are T cell receptor beta chains from one sample, sequenced in a study of blood T cells in healthy people across ages. TCRdb used MiXCR to reprocess the 5' RACE reads, holding one entry per CDR3 protein. The sample records 1.5 million to 2 million distinct CDR3 sequences, around 50% being singletons. The sequenced sample was blood. These receptors came from a woman between 35 and 50 years old in good health. The CDR3 runs from the conserved cysteine through the conserved F or W. Fields, in order: D gene, J gene, clone size, V gene, CDR3 DNA, CDR3 protein. The D gene is left open where the match is weak. Rows give clone size only sometimes, using once, few, many, or a class for an expanded clone.

D: TRBD2
J: TRBJ2-5
size: .
V: TRBV24-1
DNA: TGTGCCACCAGTGAAACGGGGGGGCCTGCTTATGAGACCCAGTACTTC
CDR3: CATSETGGPAYETQYF

D: TRBD1
J: TRBJ2-3
size: .
V: TRBV10-3
DNA: TGTGCCATCAGTGAGTCCGGACAGGGCACAGATACGCAGTATTTT
CDR3: CAISESGQGTDTQYF

D: TRBD1
J: TRBJ2-5
size: few
V: TRBV12-3/TRBV12-4
DNA: TGTGCCAGCAGTTTAAGACAGGGGGTAAAGACCCAGTACTTC
CDR3: CASSLRQGVKTQYF

D: .
J: TRBJ2-1
size: .
V: TRBV3-1
DNA: TGTGCCAGCAGCCAACCCGGGACTTACGATGAGCAGTTCTTC
CDR3: CASSQPGTYDEQFF

D: TRBD1
J: TRBJ1-5
size: .
V: TRBV20-1
DNA: TGCAGTGCTAGATTCCAGGGACAGGGCGCTTATAGCAATCAGCCCCAGCATTTT
CDR3: CSARFQGQGAYSNQPQHF

D: .
J: TRBJ2-5
size: .
V: TRBV20-1
DNA: TGCAGTGCTAGTCTTGCAGAGACCCAGTACTTC
CDR3: CSASLAETQYF

D: TRBD1
J: TRBJ2-1
size: few
V: TRBV20-1
DNA: TGCAGTGCCCCTGGGACAGGGGTGGGGCAGTTCTTC
CDR3: CSAPGTGVGQFF

D: TRBD1
J: TRBJ1-5
size: .
V: TRBV6-5
DNA: TGTGCCAGCAGTTACGACAGGGCTAGACAGCCCCAGCATTTT
CDR3: CASSYDRARQPQHF

D: .
J: TRBJ2-3
size: .
V: TRBV7-9
DNA: TGTGCCAGCAGCGACGGGGGTGGGAGAACGGATACGCAGTATTTT
CDR3: CASSDGGGRTDTQYF

D: TRBD2
J: TRBJ2-3
size: few
V: TRBV7-3
DNA: TGTGCCAGCAGCCCCTATCTCCTTGGCGGGGGGGCCTTAGATACGCAGTATTTT
CDR3: CASSPYLLGGGALDTQYF

D: TRBD1
J: TRBJ2-3
size: once
V: TRBV20-1
DNA: TGCAGTGCTAGAAAACAAGGGGGCGCGGGCACAGATACGCAGTATTTT
CDR3: CSARKQGGAGTDTQYF

D: TRBD2
J: TRBJ2-3
size: .
V: TRBV20-1
DNA: TGCAGTGCTTTAGCGGGGGGGCGAGATACGCAGTATTTT
CDR3: CSALAGGRDTQYF

D: .
J: TRBJ2-5
size: .
V: TRBV7-9
DNA: TGTGCCAGCAGCTTACCTGGGGTCCAGGGTACCCCCTCGGAGACCCAGTACTTC
CDR3: CASSLPGVQGTPSETQYF

D: .
J: TRBJ2-7
size: .
V: TRBV11-2
DNA: TGTGCCAGCCAGGACGTTACCTACGAGCAGTACTTC
CDR3: CASQDVTYEQYF

D: .
J: TRBJ2-5
size: few
V: TRBV3-1
DNA: TGTGCCAGCAGCCAATTGGGGGACAATGAGCAGTACTTC
CDR3: CASSQLGDNEQYF

D: .
J: TRBJ2-1
size: few
V: TRBV7-3
DNA: TGTGCCAGCAGCTTAACCGCCGCCGCTAGTTTTAATGAGCAGTTCTTC
CDR3: CASSLTAAASFNEQFF

D: TRBD1
J: TRBJ1-4
size: .
V: TRBV5-1
DNA: TGCGCCAGCAGCGTGGACAGGGGTGCAACTAATGGAAAACTGTTTTTT
CDR3: CASSVDRGATNGKLFF

D: .
J: TRBJ1-5
size: .
V: TRBV29-1
DNA: TGCAGCGTTGAAGCTGGGACACGCAATCAGCCCCAGCATTTT
CDR3: CSVEAGTRNQPQHF

D: .
J: TRBJ2-5
size: few
V: TRBV5-1
DNA: TGCGCCAGCAGCTTGGACCAGGTGGGCGGATTAGGAGAGACCCAGTACTTC
CDR3: CASSLDQVGGLGETQYF

D: TRBD2
J: TRBJ2-3
size: few
V: TRBV7-2
DNA: TGTGCCAGCAGCATCCAGACTAGCGGGGGGTCCGATACGCAGTATTTT
CDR3: CASSIQTSGGSDTQYF

D: TRBD1
J: TRBJ2-5
size: many
V: TRBV2
DNA: TGTGCCAGCAGTGACAGGGGGCACGGGATGCTAGAGACCCAGTACTTC
CDR3: CASSDRGHGMLETQYF

D: TRBD1
J: TRBJ1-2
size: medium-sized
V: TRBV10-3
DNA: TGTGCCACCCGGGACAGCGGGCACTATGGCTACACCTTC
CDR3: CATRDSGHYGYTF

D: TRBD2
J: TRBJ2-1
size: few
V: TRBV10-3
DNA: TGTGCCATCAGATCCGGGACTAGCGGCTTAAATGAGCAGTTCTTC
CDR3: CAIRSGTSGLNEQFF

D: TRBD1
J: TRBJ2-5
size: few
V: TRBV20-1
DNA: TGCAGTGCTAGTTGGACAGGGTCAAAAGAGACCCAGTACTTC
CDR3: CSASWTGSKETQYF

D: .
J: TRBJ2-1
size: few
V: TRBV29-1
DNA: TGCAGCGTTGACCCCCCCCATAGCTACAATGAGCAGTTCTTC
CDR3: CSVDPPHSYNEQFF

D: .
J: TRBJ2-7
size: few
V: TRBV20-1
DNA: TGCAGTGCTAGAGGACAGAAACCTACCTACGAGCAGTACTTC
CDR3: CSARGQKPTYEQYF

D: TRBD2
J: TRBJ2-3
size: few
V: TRBV14
DNA: TGTGCCAGCAGCCAAGTAGCGGGGGGTGAAGATACGCAGTATTTT
CDR3: CASSQVAGGEDTQYF

D: TRBD1
J: TRBJ2-6
size: .
V: TRBV5-4
DNA: TGTGCCAGCAGCGGACGGGACAGGGCGAGCTCTGGGGCCAACGTCCTGACTTTC
CDR3: CASSGRDRASSGANVLTF

D: .
J: TRBJ2-7
size: once
V: TRBV6-5
DNA: TGTGCCAGCAGCCTACGCGGGACGGCGGGGAATGAGCAGTACTTC
CDR3: CASSLRGTAGNEQYF

D: .
J: TRBJ1-1
size: .
V: TRBV4-3
DNA: TGCGCCAGCAGCCCTAAGGAGGCGGATTATGGGGCTGAAGCTTTCTTT
CDR3: CASSPKEADYGAEAFF

D: TRBD1
J: TRBJ2-7
size: many
V: TRBV7-2
DNA: TGTGCCAGCAGCCGATCCGGGACAGACTCCTACGAGCAGTACTTC
CDR3: CASSRSGTDSYEQYF

D: .
J: TRBJ2-7
size: few
V: TRBV5-1
DNA: TGCGCCAGCAGCTTGGATACGGGTTTTATAGACGAGCAGTACTTC
CDR3: CASSLDTGFIDEQYF

D: TRBD1
J: TRBJ1-2
size: .
V: TRBV20-1
DNA: TGCAGTGCTAGAGAAGGCAGGGGGCCGAACTATGGCTACACCTTC
CDR3: CSAREGRGPNYGYTF

D: TRBD2
J: TRBJ2-1
size: .
V: TRBV20-1
DNA: TGCAGTGCATCTAGCGGGGGACGTAATGAGCAGTTCTTC
CDR3: CSASSGGRNEQFF

D: .
J: TRBJ1-1
size: .
V: TRBV2
DNA: TGTGCCAGCAGTGACGTAGGGGGGGCCACTGAAGCTTTCTTT
CDR3: CASSDVGGATEAFF

D: TRBD1
J: TRBJ2-7
size: many
V: TRBV29-1
DNA: TGCAGCGTTTTGGGGCGACAGGGTCCGAATGGGGAGCAGTACTTC
CDR3: CSVLGRQGPNGEQYF

D: TRBD1
J: TRBJ1-2
size: .
V: TRBV7-9
DNA: TGTGCCAGCAGCCCGATCCGGGACAGCTTCTATGGCTACACCTTC
CDR3: CASSPIRDSFYGYTF

D: .
J: TRBJ1-6
size: .
V: TRBV7-2
DNA: TGTGCCAGCAGCTCTTCTTGGTTCTATAATTCACCCCTCCACTTT
CDR3: CASSSSWFYNSPLHF

D: .
J: TRBJ2-3
size: few
V: TRBV7-2
DNA: TGTGCCAGCAGCTTAAGGGGCGGAAGCGCCGATACGCAGTATTTT
CDR3: CASSLRGGSADTQYF

D: TRBD1
J: TRBJ2-3
size: .
V: TRBV12-3/TRBV12-4
DNA: TGTGCCAGCAGTTTCGATTTAGGACAGGGGGCCACAGATACGCAGTATTTT
CDR3: CASSFDLGQGATDTQYF

D: .
J: TRBJ1-2
size: .
V: TRBV20-1
DNA: TGCAGTGCTAGAGAATTACAGGGATACTATGGCTACACCTTC
CDR3: CSARELQGYYGYTF

D: .
J: TRBJ2-6
size: .
V: TRBV6-2/TRBV6-3
DNA: TGTGCCAGCAGTTACATAAGCTCTGGGGCCAACGTCCTGACTTTC
CDR3: CASSYISSGANVLTF

D: TRBD2
J: TRBJ2-3
size: .
V: TRBV7-2
DNA: TGTGCCAGCAGCTTCAGTAGTAGCGGGCCTAGCACAGATACGCAGTATTTT
CDR3: CASSFSSSGPSTDTQYF

D: TRBD1
J: TRBJ2-1
size: .
V: TRBV7-3
DNA: TGTGCCAGCAGCTCATACGGGACAGCCAAATACAATGAGCAGTTCTTC
CDR3: CASSSYGTAKYNEQFF

D: .
J: TRBJ2-5
size: few
V: TRBV20-1
DNA: TGCAGTGCTAGAGATTCGGGTAGGGAAGAGACCCAGTACTTC
CDR3: CSARDSGREETQYF

D: TRBD1
J: TRBJ1-2
size: .
V: TRBV20-1
DNA: TGCAGTGCTAGAGGACAGGGAACTCTATATGGCTACACCTTC
CDR3: CSARGQGTLYGYTF

D: TRBD1
J: TRBJ2-4
size: few
V: TRBV11-2
DNA: TGTGCCAGCAGCCAAGACAGGGTAGACATTCAGTACTTC
CDR3: CASSQDRVDIQYF

D: TRBD2
J: TRBJ2-7
size: .
V: TRBV20-1
DNA: TGCAGTGCTAGTACTGGTATGGGACTAGTTAACGAGCAGTACTTC
CDR3: CSASTGMGLVNEQYF

D: TRBD1
J: TRBJ2-1
size: .
V: TRBV20-1
DNA: TGCAGTGCTAGAGAAGGCAAGGGGGCCATTGCGGTCTACAATGAGCAGTTCTTC
CDR3: CSAREGKGAIAVYNEQFF

D: .
J: TRBJ2-3
size: once
V: TRBV12-3/TRBV12-4
DNA: TGTGCCAGCTCTATCGATAGCACAGATACGCAGTATTTT
CDR3: CASSIDSTDTQYF

D: .
J: TRBJ2-5
size: once
V: TRBV21-1
DNA: TGTCCTCGAGGATGTCGGGAGAATGAGCAGTACTTC
CDR3: CPRGCRENEQYF

D: TRBD1
J: TRBJ2-1
size: .
V: TRBV24-1
DNA: TGTGCCACCAGTGATACTGACAGGGTTGGTAGTGAGCAGTTCTTC
CDR3: CATSDTDRVGSEQFF

D: .
J: TRBJ2-5
size: few
V: TRBV12-3/TRBV12-4
DNA: TGTGCCAGCAGTTTGGGCAGGGTCCCTGAGACCCAGTACTTC
CDR3: CASSLGRVPETQYF

D: .
J: TRBJ2-7
size: .
V: TRBV6-6
DNA: TGTGCCAGCAGTCTCGGGCTCCGGAAAATCTACGAGCAGTACTTC
CDR3: CASSLGLRKIYEQYF

D: TRBD1
J: TRBJ2-5
size: .
V: TRBV12-3/TRBV12-4
DNA: TGTGCCAGCAGCCGACGGACAGGCGAGGGCGAGACCCAGTACTTC
CDR3: CASSRRTGEGETQYF

D: .
J: TRBJ2-3
size: .
V: TRBV18
DNA: TGTGCCAGCTCACTCAGGAGCCCGGGCACAGATACGCAGTATTTT
CDR3: CASSLRSPGTDTQYF

D: TRBD1
J: TRBJ2-5
size: .
V: TRBV11-2
DNA: TGTGCCAGCAGCTTAGGCGTTCTATCCACCGGGACAGGGGAAGAGACCCAGTACTTC
CDR3: CASSLGVLSTGTGEETQYF

D: .
J: TRBJ2-3
size: .
V: TRBV6-1
DNA: TGTGCCAGCAGTGAAGCGCTTAGGGCGGCCGTCACAGATACGCAGTATTTT
CDR3: CASSEALRAAVTDTQYF

D: TRBD2
J: TRBJ2-3
size: .
V: TRBV7-3
DNA: TGTGCCAGCAGCCCGCGGGGGGGCCGCGTTTCAGATACGCAGTATTTT
CDR3: CASSPRGGRVSDTQYF

D: .
J: TRBJ2-5
size: once
V: TRBV6-1
DNA: TGTGCCAGCAGTGTTGCAAACGGGGAGACCCAGTACTTC
CDR3: CASSVANGETQYF